These T cell receptor beta chains were read from a single sample in a study of T cells in Graves' hyperthyroidism and ophthalmopathy. TCRdb re-called the multiplex PCR reads through MiXCR, storing one row per CDR3 protein. The sample contains about 480,000 distinct CDR3 sequences, roughly an eighth of which appear only once. The sequenced material came from blood. Receptor source: a woman between 18 and 29 years old with Graves' hyperthyroidism. The CDR3 runs from the conserved cysteine through the conserved F or W. The order of the fields is D gene, V gene, clone size, J gene, CDR3 DNA, CDR3 protein. A D gene is named only where the DNA matches it firmly. A clone size is listed for some rows: how often the clone was seen (once, few, many), or a class if it is expanded.

.	TRBV24-1	.	TRBJ1-3	TGTGCCACCAGTCAAGGCGCTGGAAACACCATATATTTT	CATSQGAGNTIYF
.	TRBV9	few	TRBJ2-2	TGTGCCAGCAGCGCCCTGCTAGTAAACACCGGGGAGCTGTTTTTT	CASSALLVNTGELFF
TRBD1	TRBV14	few	TRBJ2-5	TGTGCCAGCAGCCAAGATTCAGGGGGCCTAGAGACCCAGTACTTC	CASSQDSGGLETQYF
TRBD1	TRBV15	few	TRBJ2-5	TGTGCCACCAGCACGACAGGGGGCCCTCCGGAGGAGACCCAGTACTTC	CATSTTGGPPEETQYF
.	TRBV6-5	few	TRBJ1-1	TGTGCCAGCAGTTACTCGTGGGGTTTTGTTTTCTTT	CASSYSWGFVFF
.	TRBV20-1	few	TRBJ1-2	TGCAGTGCCCGTCTGTGGGGACCCACTAACTATGGCTACACCTTC	CSARLWGPTNYGYTF
TRBD1	TRBV15	many	TRBJ2-5	TGTGCCACCAGCAGAGAGCAGGGGGCGGAGACCCAGTACTTC	CATSREQGAETQYF
TRBD1	TRBV29-1	.	TRBJ1-2	TGCAGCGGTCTCGACAGGGGGTCTAACTATGGCTACACCTTC	CSGLDRGSNYGYTF
TRBD2	TRBV24-1	.	TRBJ2-3	TGTGCCACCAGTGATTTGGAAGGGACTAGCGGGAGGATCACAGATACGCAGTATTTT	CATSDLEGTSGRITDTQYF
.	TRBV20-1	many	TRBJ1-5	TGCAGTGCTGAAGTGGGGGACCCATCGCAGCCCCAGCATTTT	CSAEVGDPSQPQHF
.	TRBV5-1	many	TRBJ2-7	TGCGCCAGCAGCTTGGAGGCGTTCAGCTCCTACGAGCAGTACTTC	CASSLEAFSSYEQYF
.	TRBV2	many	TRBJ2-1	TGTGCCAGCAGGTTGGGGACTTCCAATGAGCAGTTCTTC	CASRLGTSNEQFF
.	TRBV6-1	few	TRBJ2-6	TGTGCCAGCAGATTGCAGGGAGATGGGGCCAACGTCCTGACTTTC	CASRLQGDGANVLTF
TRBD2	TRBV20-1	many	TRBJ2-5	TGCAGTGCTAGAGGGACTAGCGGGAGGAGGACGTACGAGACCCAGTACTTC	CSARGTSGRRTYETQYF
.	TRBV10-3	many	TRBJ1-1	TGTGCCATCAGCCCATCAGGGGACACTGAAGCTTTCTTT	CAISPSGDTEAFF
TRBD1	TRBV7-9	many	TRBJ2-4	TGTGCCAGCAGCGCGACAGGGAATTGGGCCAAAAACATTCAGTACTTC	CASSATGNWAKNIQYF
.	TRBV5-1	many	TRBJ2-7	TGCGCCAGCAGCTTGACCGACAGTTCGACCTACGAGCAGTACTTC	CASSLTDSSTYEQYF
.	TRBV25-1	.	TRBJ1-2	TGTGCCAGCAGTGAACGGGACGAAACAAGCTATGGCTACACCTTC	CASSERDETSYGYTF
.	TRBV7-6	few	TRBJ2-5	TGTGCCAGCCTTGATACGAACGAGGGCCAGTACTTC	CASLDTNEGQYF
TRBD1	TRBV14	few	TRBJ1-3	TGTGCCAGCAGCCGCGGACAGGGAACTGGAAACACCATATATTTT	CASSRGQGTGNTIYF
.	TRBV5-8	many	TRBJ1-1	TGTGCCAGCAGCTTTCCCCCCGGGGCCGGGAACACTGAAGCTTTCTTT	CASSFPPGAGNTEAFF
TRBD1	TRBV19	many	TRBJ2-7	TGTGCCAGTAGTCCACCCGGGACAGGGCACGAGCAGTACTTC	CASSPPGTGHEQYF
.	TRBV4-1	few	TRBJ2-5	TGCGCCAGCAGCCGCCTACTAGAACGAGAGACCCAGTACTTC	CASSRLLERETQYF
TRBD1	TRBV2	few	TRBJ2-7	TGTGCCAGCAGTGATTTTTGGGACAGGGGGGTCGACGAGCAGTACTTC	CASSDFWDRGVDEQYF
.	TRBV14	many	TRBJ2-1	TGTGCCAGCAGCCAACGGTCGGAAACGGAGAAGTTCTTC	CASSQRSETEKFF
.	TRBV5-1	many	TRBJ2-2	TGCGCCAGCAGCTTGGAGGGAGAGGACACCGGGGAGCTGTTTTTT	CASSLEGEDTGELFF
.	TRBV7-8	many	TRBJ2-2	TGTGCCAGCAGCCCCCACGGGCCTTTAGACACCGGGGAGCTGTTTTTT	CASSPHGPLDTGELFF
.	TRBV12-3/TRBV12-4	many	TRBJ2-3	TGTGCCAGCAGTTACAGTGGGTGGGGCACAGATACGCAGTATTTT	CASSYSGWGTDTQYF
.	TRBV3-1	few	TRBJ2-1	TGTGCCAGCAGCCAAGCGTGGAGCGGTTCGCAGTTCTTC	CASSQAWSGSQFF
.	TRBV10-3	many	TRBJ1-1	TGTGCCATCAGTGAGTCTATATTTGGTAGGGGAGGCACTGAAGCTTTCTTT	CAISESIFGRGGTEAFF
.	TRBV5-1	few	TRBJ1-2	TGCGCCAGCAGCGACACCCCAGGGGTGGATGGCTACACCTTC	CASSDTPGVDGYTF
.	TRBV20-1	many	TRBJ1-4	TGCAGTGCTATCCGACAGTCGGTTCGAGAAAAACTGTTTTTT	CSAIRQSVREKLFF
.	TRBV29-1	few	TRBJ1-2	TGCAGCGCAACCGAAGACAGTAACTATGGCTACACCTTC	CSATEDSNYGYTF
.	TRBV15	.	TRBJ1-1	TGTGCCACCAGCAGAGATGGGGCCGGTGAAGCTTTCTTT	CATSRDGAGEAFF
.	TRBV7-9	many	TRBJ2-7	TGTGCCAGCAGCCGGAATACAGGGAACGAGCAGTACTTC	CASSRNTGNEQYF
TRBD2	TRBV7-2	few	TRBJ2-1	TGTGCCAGCAGCCCCAGACTAGCGGCCCTCCGCAATGAGCAGTTCTTC	CASSPRLAALRNEQFF